The subject of this entry is one TCR beta chain. Its antigen remains unknown. Profiled with immunoSEQ multiplex PCR; TCRdb holds only in-frame clones, not every one. The data hold about 110,000 clones, with around 89% observed a single time. These data originate in a study of Tregs in tolerant kidney transplant recipients. The study, taken as a whole, reports: The most relevant donor-specific Treg TCRbeta repertoire apparently came from expansion with activated donor B cells.

Sequencing was performed on CD4+ T cells from blood, taken before the transplant. This TCR derives from a human donor who received a combined kidney and bone marrow transplant.

Here the CDR3 DNA reads TGCGCCAGCAGCCAACGGACTGGGGATACGCAGTATTTT. This translates into CASSQRTGDTQYF. The genes are TRBV4-1 and TRBJ2-3, with a tentative D call TRBD2 (5 bases). The germline V gene encodes CDR1 MGHRA and CDR2 YSYEKL. The CDR3 length is 13 residues. Deletions cut 2 bases from V and 6 bases from J, with 9 bases between.